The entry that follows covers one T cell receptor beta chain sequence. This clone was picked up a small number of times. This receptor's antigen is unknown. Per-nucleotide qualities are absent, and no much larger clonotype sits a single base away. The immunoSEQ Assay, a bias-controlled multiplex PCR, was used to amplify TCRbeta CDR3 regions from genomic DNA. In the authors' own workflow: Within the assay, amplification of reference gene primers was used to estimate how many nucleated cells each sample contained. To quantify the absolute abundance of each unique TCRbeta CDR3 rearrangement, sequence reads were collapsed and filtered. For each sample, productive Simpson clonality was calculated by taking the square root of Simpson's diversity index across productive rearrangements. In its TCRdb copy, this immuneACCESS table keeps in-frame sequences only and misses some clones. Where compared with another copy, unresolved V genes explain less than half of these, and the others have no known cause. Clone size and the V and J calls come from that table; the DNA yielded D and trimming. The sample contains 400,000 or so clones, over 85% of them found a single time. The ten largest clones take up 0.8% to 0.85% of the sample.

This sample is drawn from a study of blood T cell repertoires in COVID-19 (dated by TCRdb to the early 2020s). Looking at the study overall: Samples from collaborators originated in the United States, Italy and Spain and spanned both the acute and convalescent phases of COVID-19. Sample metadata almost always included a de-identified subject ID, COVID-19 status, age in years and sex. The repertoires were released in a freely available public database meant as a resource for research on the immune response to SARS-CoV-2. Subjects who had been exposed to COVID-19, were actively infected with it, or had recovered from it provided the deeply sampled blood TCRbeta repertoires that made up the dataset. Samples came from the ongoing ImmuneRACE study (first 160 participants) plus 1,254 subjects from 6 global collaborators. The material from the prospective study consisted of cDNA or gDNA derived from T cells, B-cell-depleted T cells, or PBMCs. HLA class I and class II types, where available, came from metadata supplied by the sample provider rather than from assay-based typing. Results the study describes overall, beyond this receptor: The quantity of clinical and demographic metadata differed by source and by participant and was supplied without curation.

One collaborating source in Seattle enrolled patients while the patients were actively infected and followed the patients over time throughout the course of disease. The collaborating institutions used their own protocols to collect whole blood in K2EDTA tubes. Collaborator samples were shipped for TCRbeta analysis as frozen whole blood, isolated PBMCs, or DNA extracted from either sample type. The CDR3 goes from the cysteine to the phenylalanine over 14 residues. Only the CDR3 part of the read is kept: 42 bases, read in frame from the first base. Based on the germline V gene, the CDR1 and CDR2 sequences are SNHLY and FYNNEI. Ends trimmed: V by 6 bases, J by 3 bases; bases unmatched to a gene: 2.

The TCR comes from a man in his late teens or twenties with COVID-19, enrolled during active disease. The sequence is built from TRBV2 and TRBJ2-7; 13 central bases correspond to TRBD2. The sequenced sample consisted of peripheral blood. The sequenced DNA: TGTGCCAGCAGGAGGACTAGCGGGAGCTACGAGCAGTACTTC. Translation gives CASRRTSGSYEQYF.